The following is a TCR beta chain sequence with its context. The data belong to a study of blood T cell repertoires in COVID-19. V lost 5 bases, J lost 3 bases, and 6 bases stayed unmatched. CDR3 length: 15 residues. Germline lookup yields CDR1 SGHTA and CDR2 FQGNSA. Data came from immunoSEQ multiplex PCR; TCRdb stores just in-frame clones and leaves some out. The data show fewer than 200,000 clones, about 86% seen once. The source is a woman between 45 and 65 years old in a cohort exposed to, infected with or recovered from COVID-19 (not recorded which). The sample taken for sequencing was PBMCs or T cells enriched from blood (not recorded which). The chain recombines TRBV7-2 with TRBJ2-1, with TRBD2 matching 8 bases. The CDR3 is CASSAGGGGYNEQFF. CDR3 bases: TGTGCCAGCAGCGCCGGGGGGGGCGGCTACAATGAGCAGTTCTTC.